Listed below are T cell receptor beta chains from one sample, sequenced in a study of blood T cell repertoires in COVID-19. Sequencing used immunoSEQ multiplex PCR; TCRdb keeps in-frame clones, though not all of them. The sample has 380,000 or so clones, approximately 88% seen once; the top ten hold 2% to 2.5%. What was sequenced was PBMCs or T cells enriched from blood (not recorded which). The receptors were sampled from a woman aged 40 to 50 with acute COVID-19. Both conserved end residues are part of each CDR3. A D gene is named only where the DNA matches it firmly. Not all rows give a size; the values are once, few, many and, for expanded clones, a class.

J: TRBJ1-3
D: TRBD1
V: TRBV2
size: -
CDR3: CASSEVRQGLSSGNTIYF
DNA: TGTGCCAGCAGTGAAGTGCGACAGGGACTCAGCTCTGGAAACACCATATATTTT

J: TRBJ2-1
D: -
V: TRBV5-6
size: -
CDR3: CASSWTLSDEQFF
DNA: TGTGCCAGCAGCTGGACTCTAAGCGATGAGCAGTTCTTC

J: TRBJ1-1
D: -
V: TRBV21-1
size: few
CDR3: CASSKDVYGKLTEAFF
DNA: TGTGCCAGCAGCAAAGATGTCTACGGGAAACTCACTGAAGCTTTCTTT

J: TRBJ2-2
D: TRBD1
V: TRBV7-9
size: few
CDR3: CASSRQGATGELFF
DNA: TGTGCCAGCAGCCGACAGGGGGCAACCGGGGAGCTGTTTTTT

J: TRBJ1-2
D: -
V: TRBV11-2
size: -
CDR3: CASSPGINYGYTF
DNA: TGTGCCAGCAGCCCCGGGATTAACTATGGCTACACCTTC

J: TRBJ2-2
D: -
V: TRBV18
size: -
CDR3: CASSPAVSAGELFF
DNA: TGTGCCAGCTCACCGGCGGTTTCGGCCGGGGAGCTGTTTTTT

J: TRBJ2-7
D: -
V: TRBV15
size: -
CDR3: CATSRGRDNSYEQYF
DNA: TGTGCCACCAGCAGAGGACGGGACAACTCCTACGAGCAGTACTTC

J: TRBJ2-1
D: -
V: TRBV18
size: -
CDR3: CASSPGAGNEQFF
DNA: TGTGCCAGCTCACCAGGGGCGGGGAATGAGCAGTTCTTC

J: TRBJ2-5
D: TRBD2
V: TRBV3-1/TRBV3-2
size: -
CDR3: CASSQDGGGTETQYF
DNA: TGTGCCAGCAGCCAAGACGGCGGGGGGACTGAGACCCAGTACTTC

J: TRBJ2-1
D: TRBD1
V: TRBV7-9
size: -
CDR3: CASSLGGTGLYNEQFF
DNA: TGTGCCAGCAGCTTAGGAGGGACAGGACTCTATAATGAGCAGTTCTTC

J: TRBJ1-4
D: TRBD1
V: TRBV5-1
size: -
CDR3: CASSSFRDSTNEKLFF
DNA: TGCGCCAGCAGCTCCTTTAGGGACAGCACTAATGAAAAACTGTTTTTT

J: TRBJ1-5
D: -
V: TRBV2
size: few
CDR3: CASSEVSQGDQPQHF
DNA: TGTGCCAGCAGTGAAGTCTCTCAGGGCGATCAGCCCCAGCATTTT

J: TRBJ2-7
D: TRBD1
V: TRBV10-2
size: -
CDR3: CASSGDRTGTYEQYF
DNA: TGCGCCAGCAGTGGGGATAGGACAGGGACCTACGAGCAGTACTTC

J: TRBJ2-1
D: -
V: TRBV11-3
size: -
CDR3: CASSLDGSSYNEQFF
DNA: TGTGCCAGCAGCTTAGATGGCAGCTCCTACAATGAGCAGTTCTTC

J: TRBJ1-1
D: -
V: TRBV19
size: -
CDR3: CASSSGLDTEAFF
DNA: TGTGCCAGTAGTTCAGGGCTGGACACTGAAGCTTTCTTT

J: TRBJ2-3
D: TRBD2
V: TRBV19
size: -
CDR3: CASSIGSGGVYTQYF
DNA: TGTGCCAGTAGTATTGGTAGCGGGGGGGTATATACGCAGTATTTT

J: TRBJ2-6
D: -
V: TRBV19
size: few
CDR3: CASTRQAYGANVLTF
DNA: TGTGCCAGCACCAGACAGGCCTATGGGGCCAACGTCCTGACTTTC

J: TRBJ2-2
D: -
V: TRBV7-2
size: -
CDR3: CASSTVGLNTGELFF
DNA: TGTGCCAGCAGCACCGTGGGACTCAACACCGGGGAGCTGTTTTTT

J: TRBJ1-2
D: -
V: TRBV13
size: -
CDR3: CASSLGTGYDGYTF
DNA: TGTGCCAGCAGCTTAGGGACAGGTTATGATGGCTACACCTTC

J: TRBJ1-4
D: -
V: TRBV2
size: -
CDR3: CASLRGTLTNEKLFF
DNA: TGTGCCAGTCTAAGGGGGACCCTAACTAATGAAAAACTGTTTTTT

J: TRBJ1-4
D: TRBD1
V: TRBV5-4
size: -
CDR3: CASSRGTEGSKLFF
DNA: TGTGCCAGCAGCCGAGGGACAGAAGGATCAAAACTGTTTTTT

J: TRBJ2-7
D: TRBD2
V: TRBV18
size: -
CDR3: CASSPPTSTSYEQYF
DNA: TGTGCCAGCTCACCACCGACTAGCACTTCCTACGAGCAGTACTTC

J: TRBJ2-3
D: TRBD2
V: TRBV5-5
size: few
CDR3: CASTYSGGADTQYF
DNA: TGTGCCAGCACCTATAGCGGGGGGGCAGATACGCAGTATTTT

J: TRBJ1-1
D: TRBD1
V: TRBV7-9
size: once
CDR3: CASSRTGGFIEAFF
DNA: TGTGCCAGCAGCAGGACAGGTGGGTTTATAGAAGCTTTCTTT

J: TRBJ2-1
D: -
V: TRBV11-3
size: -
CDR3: CASSVRGPLNEQFF
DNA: TGTGCCAGCAGCGTGCGCGGGCCCCTCAATGAGCAGTTCTTC

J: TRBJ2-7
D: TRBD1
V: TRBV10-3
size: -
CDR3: CATLEGTGSYEQYF
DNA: TGTGCCACACTGGAGGGGACAGGCTCCTACGAGCAGTACTTC

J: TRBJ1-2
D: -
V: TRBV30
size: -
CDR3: CAWTGGGGYTF
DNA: TGTGCCTGGACGGGGGGCGGTGGCTACACCTTC

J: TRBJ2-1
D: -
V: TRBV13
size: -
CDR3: CASSFYRGSYNEQFF
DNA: TGTGCCAGCAGCTTTTACCGGGGATCTTACAATGAGCAGTTCTTC

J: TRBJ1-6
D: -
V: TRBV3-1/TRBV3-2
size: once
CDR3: CASSQAPRESPLHF
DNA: TGTGCCAGCAGCCAAGCTCCTCGAGAATCACCCCTCCACTTT

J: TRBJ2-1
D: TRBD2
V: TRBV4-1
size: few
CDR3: CAPSLGLADYNEQFF
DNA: TGCGCCCCCTCGTTGGGACTAGCGGATTACAATGAGCAGTTCTTC

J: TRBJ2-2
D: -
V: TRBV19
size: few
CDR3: CAGGDANTGELFF
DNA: TGTGCCGGAGGGGATGCGAACACCGGGGAGCTGTTTTTT

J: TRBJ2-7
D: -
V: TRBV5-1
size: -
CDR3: CASSVQATYEQYF
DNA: TGCGCCAGCAGCGTCCAGGCTACCTACGAGCAGTACTTC

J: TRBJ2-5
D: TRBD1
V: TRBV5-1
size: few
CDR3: CASTTDRAGETQYF
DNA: TGCGCCAGCACTACGGACAGGGCAGGGGAGACCCAGTACTTC

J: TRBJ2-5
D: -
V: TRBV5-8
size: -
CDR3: CASSLGRTAQETQYF
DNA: TGTGCCAGCAGCTTGGGGAGGACAGCCCAAGAGACCCAGTACTTC

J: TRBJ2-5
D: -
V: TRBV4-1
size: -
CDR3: CASSRYLEETQYF
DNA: TGCGCCAGCAGTCGGTATCTGGAGGAGACCCAGTACTTC

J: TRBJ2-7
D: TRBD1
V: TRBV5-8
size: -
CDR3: CASSLTTGSSYEQYF
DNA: TGTGCCAGCAGCTTGACGACAGGGAGCAGCTACGAGCAGTACTTC

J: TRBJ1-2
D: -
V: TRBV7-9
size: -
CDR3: CASTSANYGYTF
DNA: TGTGCCAGCACCTCAGCTAACTATGGCTACACCTTC

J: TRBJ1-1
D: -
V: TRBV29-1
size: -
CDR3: CSVVPTGTEAFF
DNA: TGCAGCGTTGTCCCTACGGGCACTGAAGCTTTCTTT

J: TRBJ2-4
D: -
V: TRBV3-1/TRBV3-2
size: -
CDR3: CASSTQVAKNIQYF
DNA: TGTGCCAGCAGCACTCAGGTAGCCAAAAACATTCAGTACTTC

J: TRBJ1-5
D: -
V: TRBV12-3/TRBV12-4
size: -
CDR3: CASSQGTAQPQHF
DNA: TGTGCCAGCAGCCAGGGGACGGCCCAGCCCCAGCATTTT

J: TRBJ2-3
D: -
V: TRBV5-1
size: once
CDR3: CASSLIDSSTDTQYF
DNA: TGCGCCAGCAGCTTGATAGATTCTAGCACAGATACGCAGTATTTT

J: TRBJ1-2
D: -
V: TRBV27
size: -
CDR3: CASSSGTLRVGGYTF
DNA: TGTGCCAGCAGTTCCGGGACATTGCGGGTAGGAGGCTACACCTTC

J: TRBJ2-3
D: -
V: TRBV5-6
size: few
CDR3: CASSWEQGTSTDTQYF
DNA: TGTGCCAGCAGCTGGGAACAGGGGACTAGCACAGATACGCAGTATTTT

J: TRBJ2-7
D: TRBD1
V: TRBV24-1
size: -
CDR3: CATSGTDEQYF
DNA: TGTGCCACCAGCGGGACAGACGAGCAGTACTTC

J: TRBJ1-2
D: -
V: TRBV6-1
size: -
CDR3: CASSEATGQDYGYTF
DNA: TGTGCCAGCAGTGAAGCTACAGGGCAGGACTATGGCTACACCTTC

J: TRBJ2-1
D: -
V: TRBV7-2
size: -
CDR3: CASSLWSLEQFF
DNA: TGTGCCAGCAGCCTATGGAGTTTGGAGCAGTTCTTC

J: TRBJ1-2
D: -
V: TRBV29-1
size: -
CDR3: CSATGGYTF
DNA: TGCAGCGCCACGGGTGGCTACACCTTC

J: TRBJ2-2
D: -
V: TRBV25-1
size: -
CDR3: CASSGAGHTGELFF
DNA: TGTGCCAGCAGTGGGGCAGGGCACACCGGGGAGCTGTTTTTT

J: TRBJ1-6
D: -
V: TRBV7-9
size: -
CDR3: CASLGTDSFQEITPLHF
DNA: TGTGCCAGCTTGGGAACCGACAGTTTCCAAGAAATTACACCCCTCCACTTT

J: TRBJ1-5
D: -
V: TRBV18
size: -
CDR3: CASSPLSGNQPQHF
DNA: TGTGCCAGCTCACCCCTGTCAGGGAATCAGCCCCAGCATTTT

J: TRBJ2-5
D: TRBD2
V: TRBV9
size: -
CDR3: CASSPYKAGVETQYF
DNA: TGTGCCAGCAGCCCATACAAAGCGGGGGTGGAGACCCAGTACTTC

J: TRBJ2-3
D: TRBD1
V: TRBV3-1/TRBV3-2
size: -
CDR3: CASSQKTAWTGISTDTQYF
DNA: TGTGCCAGCAGCCAAAAAACGGCGTGGACAGGGATTAGCACAGATACGCAGTATTTT